This TCR beta chain is drawn from a study of T-cell reconstitution after alpha-beta-depleted transplantation in children (dated by TCRdb to about 2016). About the investigation overall: Using TCR repertoire profiling, the study quantitatively followed how T-cell immune reconstitution unfolded in children after TCRalphabeta/CD19-depleted allogeneic hematopoietic cell transplantation.

The library was produced with PCR. The listed sequencing device is Illumina HiSeq 2500. TCR library preparation used molecular barcoding, with unique molecular identifiers applied to normalize quantification of the TCRbeta repertoire. The public reads were quality trimmed at Q25 with fastp and then assembled into clones with MiXCR by TCRdb, keeping productive beta chains. Every entry covers one CDR3 protein and lists the most common genes and DNA from its rows. This sample is represented by fewer than 350,000 distinct CDR3 sequences; over 7% of them were singletons. The ten biggest clones cover 9.1% of the sample. Overall study outcomes, separate from this receptor: The apparently early recovery of alphabetaT-cell counts about two months after transplant reportedly depended on only several hundred rapidly expanded clones that came from non-depleted graft cells. Over subsequent months, a decline in hyperexpanded clone frequencies was noted, and after one year, T-cell counts and TCRbeta diversity were mostly ascribed to newly produced T cells. In some patients, high TCRbeta diversity at day 60 was attributed to recipient T cells and intrathymic progenitors that had survived conditioning.

This clonotype was seen ten or more times. The antigen this receptor binds is unknown. The input lacks base qualities; no much larger clone sits a single base away. The sample's treatment or condition, from its label and the paper: allogeneic hematopoietic cell transplantation with graft depleted of TCRalphabeta T cells and CD19 B cells. The children who served as transplant recipients had been given grafts of TCRalphabeta/CD19-depleted allogeneic hematopoietic cells. This sequence originates from a female patient between 2 and 15 years old who had a stem cell transplant for Fanconi anemia, so the T cells may come from the graft donor. Sequencing was performed on peripheral blood, taken 360 days after TCRalphabeta/CD19-depleted stem cell transplant.

The CDR3 protein sequence reads: CASSLVVAGEKAYEQYF. The nucleotide sequence reads TGCGCCAGCAGCTTGGTGGTAGCGGGGGAGAAGGCCTACGAGCAGTACTTC. The chain joins TRBV5-1 to TRBJ2-7, with TRBD2 identical over 9 junction bases. Reading the germline V gene gives CDR1 SGHRS and CDR2 YFSETQ. V and J are trimmed by 0 bases and 2 bases, and the gene matches miss 9 bases of the junction. The CDR3 holds 17 amino acids from the cysteine to the phenylalanine. Here the CDR3 DNA is all that survives: 51 bases in frame from base 1. When the CDR3 is completed using the reference TRBV5-1 and TRBJ2-7 genes on either side, the full variable domain is KAGVTQTPRYLIKTRGQQVTLSCSPISGHRSVSWYQQTPGQGLQFLFEYFSETQRNKGNFPGRFSGRQFSNSRSEMNVSTLELGDSALYLCASSLVVAGEKAYEQYFGPGTRLTVT.